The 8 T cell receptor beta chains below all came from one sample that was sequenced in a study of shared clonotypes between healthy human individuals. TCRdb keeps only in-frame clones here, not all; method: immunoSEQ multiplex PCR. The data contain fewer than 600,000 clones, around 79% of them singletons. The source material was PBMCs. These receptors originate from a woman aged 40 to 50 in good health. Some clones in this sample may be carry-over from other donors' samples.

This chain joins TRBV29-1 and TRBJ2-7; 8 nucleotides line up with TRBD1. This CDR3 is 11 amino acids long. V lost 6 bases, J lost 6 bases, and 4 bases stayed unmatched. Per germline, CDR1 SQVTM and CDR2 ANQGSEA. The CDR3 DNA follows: TGCAGCGTCACAACAGGGGGCGAGCAGTACTTC. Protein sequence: CSVTTGGEQYF.

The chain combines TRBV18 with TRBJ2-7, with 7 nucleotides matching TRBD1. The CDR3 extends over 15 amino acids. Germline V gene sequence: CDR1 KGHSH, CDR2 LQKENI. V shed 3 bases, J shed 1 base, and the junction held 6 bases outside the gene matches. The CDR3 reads CASSPGQAQSYEQYF. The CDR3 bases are TGTGCCAGCTCACCTGGACAGGCGCAATCCTACGAGCAGTACTTC.

The CDR3 reads CASSWSLEEQYF. CDR3 in DNA: TGTGCCAGCAGCTGGTCCCTGGAGGAGCAGTACTTC. The gene calls are TRBV5-8 and TRBJ2-7; D is undetermined. Germline V gene lookup returns CDR1 SGHTS and CDR2 YDEGEE. Trimming shortened V by 3 bases and J by 7 bases, and 11 bases separated the two germline ends. The CDR3 consists of 12 residues.

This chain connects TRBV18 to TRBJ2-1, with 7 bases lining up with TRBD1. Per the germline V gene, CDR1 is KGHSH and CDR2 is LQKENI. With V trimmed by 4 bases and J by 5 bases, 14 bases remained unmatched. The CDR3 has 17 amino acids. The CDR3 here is CASSRRTGPFKDNEQFF. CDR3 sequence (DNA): TGTGCCAGCTCACGGCGGACAGGCCCCTTCAAGGACAATGAGCAGTTCTTC.

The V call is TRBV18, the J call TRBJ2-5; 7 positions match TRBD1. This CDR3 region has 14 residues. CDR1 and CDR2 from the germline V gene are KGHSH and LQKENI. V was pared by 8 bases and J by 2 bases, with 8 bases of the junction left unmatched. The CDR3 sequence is CASTRDSFQETQYF. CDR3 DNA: TGTGCCAGCACTAGGGACAGTTTTCAAGAGACCCAGTACTTC. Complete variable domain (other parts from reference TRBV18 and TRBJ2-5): NAGVMQNPRHLVRRRGQEARLRCSPMKGHSHVYWYRQLPEEGLKFMVYLQKENIIDESGMPKERFSAEFPKEGPSILRIQQVVRGDSAAYFCASTRDSFQETQYFGPGTRLLVL.

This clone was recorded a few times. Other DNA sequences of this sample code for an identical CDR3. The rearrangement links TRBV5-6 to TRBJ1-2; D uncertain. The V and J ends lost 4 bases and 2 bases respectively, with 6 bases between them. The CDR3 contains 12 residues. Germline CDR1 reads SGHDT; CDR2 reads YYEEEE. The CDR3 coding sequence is TGTGCCAGCAGCCTAACGAACTATGGCTACACCTTC. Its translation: CASSLTNYGYTF.

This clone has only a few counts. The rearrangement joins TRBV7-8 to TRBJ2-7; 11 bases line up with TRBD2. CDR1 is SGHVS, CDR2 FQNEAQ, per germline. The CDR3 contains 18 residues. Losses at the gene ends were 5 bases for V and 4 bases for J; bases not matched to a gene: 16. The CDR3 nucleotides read TGTGCCAGCAGCACACAAGAGGGTAGCGGGAGGGCCGTTTACGAGCAGTACTTC. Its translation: CASSTQEGSGRAVYEQYF.

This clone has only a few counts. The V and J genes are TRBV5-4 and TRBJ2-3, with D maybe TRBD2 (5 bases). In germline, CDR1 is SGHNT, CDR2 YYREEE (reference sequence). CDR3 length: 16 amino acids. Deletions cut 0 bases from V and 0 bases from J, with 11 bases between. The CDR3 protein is CASSLAGLTSTDTQYF. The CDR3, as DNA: TGTGCCAGCAGCTTGGCCGGACTCACTAGCACAGATACGCAGTATTTT. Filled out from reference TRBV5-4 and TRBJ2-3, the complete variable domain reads ETGVTQSPTHLIKTRGQQVTLRCSSQSGHNTVSWYQQALGQGPQFIFQYYREEENGRGNFPPRFSGLQFPNYSSELNVNALELDDSALYLCASSLAGLTSTDTQYFGPGTRLTVL.